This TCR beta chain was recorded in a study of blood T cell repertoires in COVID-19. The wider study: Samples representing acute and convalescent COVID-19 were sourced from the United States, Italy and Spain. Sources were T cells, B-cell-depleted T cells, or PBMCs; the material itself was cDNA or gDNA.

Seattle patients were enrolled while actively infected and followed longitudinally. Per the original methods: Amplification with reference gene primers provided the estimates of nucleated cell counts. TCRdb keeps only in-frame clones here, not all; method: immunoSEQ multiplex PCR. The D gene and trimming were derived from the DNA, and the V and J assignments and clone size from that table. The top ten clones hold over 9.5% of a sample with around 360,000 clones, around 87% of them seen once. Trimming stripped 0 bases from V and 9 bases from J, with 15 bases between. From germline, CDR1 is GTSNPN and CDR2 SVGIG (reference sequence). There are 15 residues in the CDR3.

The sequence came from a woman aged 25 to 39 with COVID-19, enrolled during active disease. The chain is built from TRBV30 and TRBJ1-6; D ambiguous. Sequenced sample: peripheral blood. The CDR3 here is CAWSVPSVISSPLHF. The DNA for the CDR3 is TGTGCCTGGAGTGTACCTTCTGTTATTAGTTCACCCCTCCACTTT.